This record covers a single TCR beta chain. Other DNA sequences of this sample code for an identical CDR3. This specimen comes from a study of shared clonotypes between healthy human individuals. After removal of 3 bases from V and 3 bases from J, the junction contained 2 bases not matched to a gene. CDR1 and CDR2 (germline): KGHSH, LQKENI. This CDR3 is 14 amino acids long. Sequencing used immunoSEQ multiplex PCR; TCRdb keeps in-frame clones, though not all of them. The data contain under 1,900,000 clones, less than 99% of them seen just once; the ten biggest clones take up approximately 0.4%. The chain couples TRBV18 to TRBJ2-5, with 9 positions matching TRBD1. Specimen: naive CD4+ T cells sorted from blood. Subset here: CD45RA+ positively selected. The sequence was obtained from a man between 25 and 39 years old in good health. The CDR3 DNA follows: TGTGCCAGCTCACCCGGGACAGGGAAAGAGACCCAGTACTTC. This encodes CASSPGTGKETQYF.